This entry features one T cell receptor (beta chain) sequence. This clonotype was found many times. Its antigen is still unknown. Base qualities were left out, and no much larger clone turns up one base away. The CDR3 goes from the cysteine to the phenylalanine over 17 residues. This entry keeps only the CDR3 DNA: 51 bases, framed from base 1. In the germline V gene, CDR1 corresponds to SGHAT and CDR2 to FQNNGV. Deletion took 1 base off V and 9 bases off J, with a span of 22 bases between the germline ends. In the paper's terms, the treatment or condition label means: live attenuated yellow fever vaccine strain. PBMCs were isolated from peripheral blood using a standard Ficoll-Paque protocol. Dynabeads CD4 and CD8 positive selection kits were used to isolate the CD4 and CD8 T-cell fractions. TriZol was used to extract RNA from bulk PBMCs, from CD4 and CD8 fractions, and from dextramer-positive and dextramer-negative fractions.

This specimen belongs to a study of T cells after yellow fever vaccination (dated 2019 in TCRdb). A note on the overall study: The SMART-Seq v4 Ultra Low Input RNA kit was used to prepare libraries from fractions with low cell numbers. Two healthy male donors, one aged 18 to 29 and one aged 30 to 40 years, were included in the cohort. To follow T-cell clones before and after primary and booster YFV17D yellow fever vaccination, bulk TCR alpha and beta repertoires were sequenced over time. Blood samples were taken at several timepoints before and after primary and secondary immunization, and bulk PBMC replicates and cell subsets were isolated.

TCR cDNA was synthesized by 5'RACE template switching, which introduced a universal primer site and unique molecular identifiers. cDNA synthesis was primed from both the TCR alpha and TCR beta constant segments. Libraries were amplified in two PCR steps, with sample barcodes and sequencing adapters added in the second step. Sequencing of libraries was done on Illumina HiSeq 2500 (2x100 bp) or NovaSeq (2x150 bp). In the original analysis: MIGEC was used to demultiplex reads and collapse the reads into UMI consensus sequences, and MiXCR was used for V(D)J alignment. Clonotypes responding to the vaccine were identified with edgeR on replicate PBMC samples, with the criteria of FDR below 0.01 and a log2 fold change above 5 up to day 15. CD4 or CD8 identity was assigned to each bulk clonotype according to whether the clonotype was present at higher abundance in the sequenced CD4 repertoire or the sequenced CD8 repertoire. TCRdb reworked the public reads: Q25 trimming with fastp, MiXCR clone assembly, productive beta chains retained. CDR3 protein sequences are deduplicated, and each keeps its most common genes and DNA. The authors' filters were not applied to this entry. The sample table records 60,000 to 95,000 distinct CDR3 sequences; about 7.2% of these occur just once. The ten largest clones capture approximately 31% of the sample.

Broad study findings and their caveats: Computational filtering was required because FACS-sorted repertoires could contain abundant contaminating clonotypes from the bulk population. A small share of clonotypes occurred in both CD4 and CD8 compartments, likely arising from convergent recombination. The study included only two donors, which limits how far the findings can be generalized. Compared with the primary T-cell response, the secondary T-cell response was weaker but faster, peaking on day 5 rather than day 15. Most clones expanded after primary vaccination (96% of CD4 and roughly 90% of CD8) were re-detected after the booster, suggesting that broad memory maintenance occurred.

This TCR was recovered from a man between 18 and 35 years old who received the YFV17D yellow fever vaccine. The rearrangement joined TRBV11-2 to TRBJ2-1; no D segment can be confidently identified. This specimen was CD8+ T cells sorted from PBMCs, taken 10 days after the first yellow fever vaccination. The sequence in DNA is TGTGCCAGCAGCTTAGGGGTCGCGATCCCCCTCGACGGTGAGCAGTTCTTC. The resulting protein is CASSLGVAIPLDGEQFF.